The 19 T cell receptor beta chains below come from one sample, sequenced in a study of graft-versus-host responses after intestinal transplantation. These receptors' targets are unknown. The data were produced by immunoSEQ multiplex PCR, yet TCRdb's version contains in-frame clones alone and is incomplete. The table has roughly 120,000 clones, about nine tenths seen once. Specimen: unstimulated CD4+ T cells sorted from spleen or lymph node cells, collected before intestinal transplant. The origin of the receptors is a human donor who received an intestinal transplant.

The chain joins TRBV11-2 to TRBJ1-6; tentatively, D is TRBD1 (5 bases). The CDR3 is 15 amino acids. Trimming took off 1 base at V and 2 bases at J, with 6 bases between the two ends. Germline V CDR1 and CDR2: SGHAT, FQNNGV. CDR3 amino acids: CASSLGRAYNSPLHF. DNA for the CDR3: TGTGCCAGCAGCTTAGGCAGGGCCTATAATTCACCCCTCCACTTT.

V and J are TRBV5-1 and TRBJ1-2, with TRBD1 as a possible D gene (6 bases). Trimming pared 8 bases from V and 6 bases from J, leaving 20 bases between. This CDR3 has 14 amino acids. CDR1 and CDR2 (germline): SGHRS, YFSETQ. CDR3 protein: CASGTTGQSHGYTF. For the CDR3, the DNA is TGCGCCAGTGGAACGACAGGCCAAAGCCATGGCTACACCTTC.

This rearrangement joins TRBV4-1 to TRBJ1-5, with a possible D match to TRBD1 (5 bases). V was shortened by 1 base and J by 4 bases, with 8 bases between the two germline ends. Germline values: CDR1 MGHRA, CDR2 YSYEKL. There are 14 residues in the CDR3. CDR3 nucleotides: TGCGCCAGCAGCCAAGCTACAGGTAATCAGCCCCAGCATTTT. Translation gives CASSQATGNQPQHF.

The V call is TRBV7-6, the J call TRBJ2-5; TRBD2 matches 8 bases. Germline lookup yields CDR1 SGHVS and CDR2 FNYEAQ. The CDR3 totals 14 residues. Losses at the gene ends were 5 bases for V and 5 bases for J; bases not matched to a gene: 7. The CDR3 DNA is TGTGCCAGCAGCCCAACTAGCGGCGTCGAGACCCAGTACTTC. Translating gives CASSPTSGVETQYF.

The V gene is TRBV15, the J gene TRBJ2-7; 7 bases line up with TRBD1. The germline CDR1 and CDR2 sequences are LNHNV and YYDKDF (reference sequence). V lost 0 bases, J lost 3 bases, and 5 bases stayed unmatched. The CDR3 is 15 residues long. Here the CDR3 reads CATSRDRGQLYEQYF. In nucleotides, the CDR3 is TGTGCCACCAGCAGAGATAGGGGACAGCTCTACGAGCAGTACTTC.

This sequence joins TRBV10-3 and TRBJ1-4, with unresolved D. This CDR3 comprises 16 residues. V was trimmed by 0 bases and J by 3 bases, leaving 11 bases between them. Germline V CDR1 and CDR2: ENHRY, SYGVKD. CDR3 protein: CAISESTGLANEKLFF. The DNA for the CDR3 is TGTGCCATCAGTGAGTCGACTGGTTTAGCTAATGAAAAACTGTTTTTT.

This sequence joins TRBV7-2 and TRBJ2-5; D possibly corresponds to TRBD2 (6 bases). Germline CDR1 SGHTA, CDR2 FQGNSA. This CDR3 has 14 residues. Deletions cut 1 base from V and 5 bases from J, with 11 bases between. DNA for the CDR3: TGTGCCAGCAGCTTAGAGCTAGCGAGCGAGACCCAGTACTTC. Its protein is CASSLELASETQYF. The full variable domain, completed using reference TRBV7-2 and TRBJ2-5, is GAGVSQSPSNKVTEKGKDVELRCDPISGHTALYWYRQSLGQGLEFLIYFQGNSAPDKSGLPSDRFSAERTGGSVSTLTIQRTQQEDSAVYLCASSLELASETQYFGPGTRLLVL.

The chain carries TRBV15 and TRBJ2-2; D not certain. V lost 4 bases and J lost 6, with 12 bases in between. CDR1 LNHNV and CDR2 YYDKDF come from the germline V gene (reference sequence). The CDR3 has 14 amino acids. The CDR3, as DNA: TGTGCCACCAGCAAAGAACGAGGCGCCGGGGAGCTGTTTTTT. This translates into CATSKERGAGELFF.

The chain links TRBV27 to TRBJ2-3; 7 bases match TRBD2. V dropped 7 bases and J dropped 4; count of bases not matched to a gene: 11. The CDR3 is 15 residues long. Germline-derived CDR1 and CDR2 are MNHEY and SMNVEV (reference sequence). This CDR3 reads CASKPSGRGADTQYF. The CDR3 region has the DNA TGTGCCAGCAAACCTAGCGGTAGAGGGGCAGATACGCAGTATTTT.

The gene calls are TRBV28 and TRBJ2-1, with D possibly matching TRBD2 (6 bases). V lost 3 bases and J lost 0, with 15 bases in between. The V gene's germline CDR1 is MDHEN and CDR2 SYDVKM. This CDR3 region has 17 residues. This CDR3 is CASSFGIAESSYNEQFF. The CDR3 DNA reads TGTGCCAGCAGTTTTGGAATAGCGGAAAGCTCCTACAATGAGCAGTTCTTC.

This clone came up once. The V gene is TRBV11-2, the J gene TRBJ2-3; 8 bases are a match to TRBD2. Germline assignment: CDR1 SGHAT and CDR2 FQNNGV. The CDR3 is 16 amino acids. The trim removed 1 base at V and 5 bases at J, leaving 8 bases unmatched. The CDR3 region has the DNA TGTGCCAGCAGCTTAGTATACGGGGGGGCGGGAGATACGCAGTATTTT. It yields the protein CASSLVYGGAGDTQYF. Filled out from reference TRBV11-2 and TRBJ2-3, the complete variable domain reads EAGVAQSPRYKIIEKRQSVAFWCNPISGHATLYWYQQILGQGPKLLIQFQNNGVVDDSQLPKDRFSAERLKGVDSTLKIQPAKLEDSAVYLCASSLVYGGAGDTQYFGPGTRLTVL.

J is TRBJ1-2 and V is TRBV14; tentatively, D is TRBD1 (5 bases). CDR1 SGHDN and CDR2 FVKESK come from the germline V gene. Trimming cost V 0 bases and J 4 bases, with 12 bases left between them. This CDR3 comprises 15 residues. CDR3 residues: CASSQDVGRTYGYTF. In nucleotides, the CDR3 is TGTGCCAGCAGCCAAGATGTGGGGCGCACCTATGGCTACACCTTC.

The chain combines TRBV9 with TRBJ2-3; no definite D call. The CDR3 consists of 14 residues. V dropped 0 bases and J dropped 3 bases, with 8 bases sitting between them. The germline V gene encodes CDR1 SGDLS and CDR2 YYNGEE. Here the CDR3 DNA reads TGTGCCAGCAGCGTAGATTGGGCTACAGATACGCAGTATTTT. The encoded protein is CASSVDWATDTQYF. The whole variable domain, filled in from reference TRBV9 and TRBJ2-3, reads DSGVTQTPKHLITATGQRVTLRCSPRSGDLSVYWYQQSLDQGLQFLIQYYNGEERAKGNILERFSAQQFPDLHSELNLSSLELGDSALYFCASSVDWATDTQYFGPGTRLTVL.

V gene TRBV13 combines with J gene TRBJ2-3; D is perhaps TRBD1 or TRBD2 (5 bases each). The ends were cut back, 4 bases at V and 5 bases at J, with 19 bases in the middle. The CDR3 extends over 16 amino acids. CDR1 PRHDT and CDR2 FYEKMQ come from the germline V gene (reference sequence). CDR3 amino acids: CASSSGPRWAGDTQYF. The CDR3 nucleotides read TGTGCCAGCAGCTCAGGGCCCCGATGGGCGGGAGATACGCAGTATTTT. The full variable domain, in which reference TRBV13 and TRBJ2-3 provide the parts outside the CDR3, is AAGVIQSPRHLIKEKRETATLKCYPIPRHDTVYWYQQGPGQDPQFLISFYEKMQSDKGSIPDRFSAQQFSDYHSELNMSSLELGDSALYFCASSSGPRWAGDTQYFGPGTRLTVL.

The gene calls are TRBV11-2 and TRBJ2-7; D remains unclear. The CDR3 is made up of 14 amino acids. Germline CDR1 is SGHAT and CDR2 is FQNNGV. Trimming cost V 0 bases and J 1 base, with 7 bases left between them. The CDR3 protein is CASSLDPVSYEQYF. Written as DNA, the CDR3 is TGTGCCAGCAGCTTAGATCCGGTTTCCTACGAGCAGTACTTC.

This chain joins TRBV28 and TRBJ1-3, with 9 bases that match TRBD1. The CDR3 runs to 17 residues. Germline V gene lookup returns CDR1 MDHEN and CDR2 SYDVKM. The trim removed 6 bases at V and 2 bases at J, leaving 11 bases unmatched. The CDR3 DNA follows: TGTGCCAGCAGCCTAAGCGCGCGGGACAGGGCTGGAAACACCATATATTTT. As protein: CASSLSARDRAGNTIYF.

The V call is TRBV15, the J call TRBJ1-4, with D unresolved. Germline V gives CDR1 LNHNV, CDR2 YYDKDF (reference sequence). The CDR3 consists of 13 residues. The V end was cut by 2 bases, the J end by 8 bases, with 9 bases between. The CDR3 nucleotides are TGTGCCACCAGCAGATCCTTCCTGGAAAAACTGTTTTTT. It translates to CATSRSFLEKLFF.

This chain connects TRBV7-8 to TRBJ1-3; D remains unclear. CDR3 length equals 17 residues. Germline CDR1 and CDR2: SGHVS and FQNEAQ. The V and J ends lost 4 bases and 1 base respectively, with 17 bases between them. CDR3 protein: CASSSSGPGGSGNTIYF. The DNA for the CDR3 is TGTGCCAGCAGCTCCTCGGGCCCCGGAGGATCTGGAAACACCATATATTTT.

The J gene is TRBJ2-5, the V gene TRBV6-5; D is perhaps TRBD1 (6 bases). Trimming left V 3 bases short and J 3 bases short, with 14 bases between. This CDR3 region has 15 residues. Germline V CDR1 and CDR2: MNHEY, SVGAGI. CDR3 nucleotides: TGTGCCAGCAGTTATAACGGACAGCCGAAAGAGACCCAGTACTTC. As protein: CASSYNGQPKETQYF.